The clone carrying this T cell receptor beta chain has just a few counts. This specimen belongs to a study of blood T cell repertoires in COVID-19. In the authors' methods: Amplification with reference gene primers provided the estimates of nucleated cell counts. The assay was immunoSEQ multiplex PCR, and TCRdb's table has in-frame clones only and misses some. V and J calls and clone size are those listed in that table; D and trimming were worked out from the DNA. The repertoire has some 150,000 clones, around 84% of them found once; the top ten carry roughly 2%. The receptor's source is a man between 65 and 85 years old with acute or convalescent COVID-19. Material: peripheral blood.

The CDR3 sequence is CAISVMPGSGNTIYF. The CDR3 region has the DNA TGTGCCATCAGCGTAATGCCGGGCTCTGGAAACACCATATATTTT. The J gene is TRBJ1-3, the V gene TRBV10-3; no clear D. The CDR3 is 15 residues long. Germline V gene sequence: CDR1 ENHRY, CDR2 SYGVKD. With 6 bases removed from V and 0 bases from J, the gap between germline ends came to 12 bases.